This T cell receptor beta chain was observed in a study of shared clonotypes between healthy human individuals. The overall study: Per donor, CD8 memory used one plate, CD8 naive used two, CD4 memory used three and CD4 naive used three.

The ends were cut back, 2 bases at V and 1 base at J, with 11 bases in the middle. This CDR3 is 15 amino acids long. Germline V gene data show CDR1 as SGDLS and CDR2 as YYNGEE. Positively selected for CCR7, the CD45RO-negative cells used as naive CD8 cells excluded terminally differentiated effector memory CD45RA+ cells. Caucasian adults living in Nashville, Tennessee, provided all samples. Deep level was the assay's run setting. It was 150 to 250 ng DNA, 31,000 or so T cell genomes, that sorted-subset replicate PCRs used. Libraries were prepared by immunoSEQ multiplex PCR; TCRdb keeps only in-frame clonotypes and omits some of them. This table has over 750,000 clones, just over 95% appearing once.

V gene TRBV9 combines with J gene TRBJ2-3, with D perhaps matching TRBD2 (5 bases). The source is a man aged 30-40 years in good health. The sample consisted of naive CD8+ T cells sorted from blood. CDR3 residues: CASSVSGLRTDTQYF. The CDR3 nucleotides are TGTGCCAGCAGCGTGAGCGGACTCCGCACAGATACGCAGTATTTT. The whole variable domain, remainder taken from reference TRBV9 and TRBJ2-3, is DSGVTQTPKHLITATGQRVTLRCSPRSGDLSVYWYQQSLDQGLQFLIQYYNGEERAKGNILERFSAQQFPDLHSELNLSSLELGDSALYFCASSVSGLRTDTQYFGPGTRLTVL.